Listed here are 13 T cell receptor beta chains from one sample, sequenced in a study of blood T cells in healthy people across ages. A second PCR of 7 to 11 cycles used a sample-barcoded 5' primer and a J-beta primer mix. TCRdb passed the 5' RACE reads through MiXCR, listing each CDR3 protein once. The sample has 1.4 million to 1.5 million distinct CDR3 sequences, approximately 38% seen once. Source material: blood. The receptors here all came from a woman aged 18-29 years in good health.

This clonotype was counted between two and nine times. The chain uses TRBV10-3 and TRBJ1-1; D remains unclear. CDR3 length: 15 amino acids. Germline CDR1 is ENHRY and CDR2 is SYGVKD. Trimming took 4 bases from V and 0 from J, leaving 12 bases between them. CDR3 amino acids: CAISGRASMNTEAFF. The CDR3, as DNA: TGTGCCATCAGTGGTCGGGCCTCGATGAACACTGAAGCTTTCTTT.

The chain is built from TRBV12-3 or TRBV12-4 and TRBJ1-2; D unclear. V was clipped by 1 base and J by 7 bases, with 13 bases between them. The CDR3 extends over 14 amino acids. CDR3 residues: CASSLETLVGGYTF. The DNA of the CDR3 is TGTGCCAGCAGTTTAGAGACGCTGGTAGGTGGCTACACCTTC.

At least ten counts were recorded for this clonotype. This CDR3 is CSVGVDQPQHF. The DNA for the CDR3 is TGCAGCGTTGGGGTTGATCAGCCCCAGCATTTT. The chain carries TRBV29-1 and TRBJ1-5; D unresolved. Germline lookup yields CDR1 SQVTM and CDR2 ANQGSEA. The CDR3 spans 11 residues. V was shortened by 4 bases and J by 5 bases, with 6 bases between the two germline ends.

The J gene is TRBJ2-2, the V gene TRBV30; 13 bases are a match to TRBD2. V gave up 4 bases and J gave up 0 bases; unmatched junction bases: 11. This CDR3 has 19 amino acids. Per the germline V gene, CDR1 is GTSNPN and CDR2 is SVGIG (reference sequence). The CDR3 loop reads CAWNLGTSGDRPNTGELFF. CDR3 nucleotide sequence: TGTGCCTGGAACCTTGGGACTAGCGGGGACCGGCCGAACACCGGGGAGCTGTTTTTT. Full variable domain (rest looked up from reference TRBV30 and TRBJ2-2): SQTIHQWPATLVQPVGSPLSLECTVEGTSNPNLYWYRQAAGRGLQLLFYSVGIGQISSEVPQNLSASRPQDRQFILSSKKLLLSDSGFYLCAWNLGTSGDRPNTGELFFGEGSRLTVL.

The chain has TRBV12-3 or TRBV12-4 and TRBJ2-1; 13 nucleotides align to TRBD2. The J call is uncertain, as TRBJ2-7 better fits the DNA end. The CDR3 length is 17 residues. In nucleotides, the CDR3 is TGTGCCAGCAGGTCACTAGCGGGGGGGGTCTTCTACAATGAGCAGTACTTC. This translates into CASRSLAGGVFYNEQYF.

This chain uses TRBV27 with TRBJ2-5; possibly TRBD1 or TRBD2 for D (5 bases each). CDR1 and CDR2 (germline): MNHEY, SMNVEV (reference sequence). Trimming removed 5 bases from V and 11 bases from J, with 18 bases in between. This CDR3 spans 13 amino acids. Written as DNA, the CDR3 is TGTGCCAGCAGTCCCCGGGACGCTTTAGAGCAGTACTTC. Translating it yields CASSPRDALEQYF.

This clonotype was counted a few times. The V call is TRBV11-2, the J call TRBJ1-1; D may be TRBD1 (5 bases). V was clipped by 8 bases and J by 3 bases, with 16 bases between them. Germline CDR1 SGHAT, CDR2 FQNNGV. CDR3 length equals 14 residues. In nucleotides, the CDR3 is TGTGCCAGCGGCGGGGACGCGTTGGACACTGAAGCTTTCTTT. It codes for CASGGDALDTEAFF. The variable domain in full, completed from reference TRBV11-2 and TRBJ1-1, reads EAGVAQSPRYKIIEKRQSVAFWCNPISGHATLYWYQQILGQGPKLLIQFQNNGVVDDSQLPKDRFSAERLKGVDSTLKIQPAKLEDSAVYLCASGGDALDTEAFFGQGTRLTVV.

In this sample, this clonotype turned up many times. The V call is TRBV3-1, the J call TRBJ1-2, with 7 nucleotides matching TRBD1. The CDR3 covers 14 residues. Germline CDR1 reads LGHDT; CDR2 reads YNNKEL (reference sequence). J lost 4 bases, V lost 4 bases, and 6 bases had no gene match. The CDR3 reads CASSPKTGTYGYTF. The CDR3 nucleotides are TGTGCCAGCAGCCCCAAGACAGGGACCTATGGCTACACCTTC.

This clonotype was recorded a few times. This chain connects TRBV7-9 to TRBJ1-4; a possible D gene is TRBD1 (6 bases). Trimming pared 5 bases from V and 3 bases from J, leaving 10 bases between. Germline CDR1 and CDR2: SEHNR and FQNEAQ (reference sequence). The CDR3 length is 14 residues. The CDR3 loop is CASSRDTSNEKLFF. The DNA for the CDR3 is TGTGCCAGCAGCCGGGACACCTCTAATGAAAAACTGTTTTTT. Looking up the rest from reference TRBV7-9 and TRBJ1-4 gives the full variable domain: DTGVSQNPRHKITKRGQNVTFRCDPISEHNRLYWYRQTLGQGPEFLTYFQNEAQLEKSRLLSDRFSAERPKGSFSTLEIQRTEQGDSAMYLCASSRDTSNEKLFFGSGTQLSVL.

A few counts support this clonotype. The chain employs TRBV27 and TRBJ1-5, with a tentative D call TRBD1 (6 bases). The ends were cut back, 6 bases at V and 0 bases at J, with 12 bases in the middle. Per the germline V gene, CDR1 is MNHEY and CDR2 is SMNVEV (reference sequence). The CDR3 is 15 amino acids. DNA for the CDR3: TGTGCCAGCAGCCCAGACAGGCTTAGCAATCAGCCCCAGCATTTT. It encodes CASSPDRLSNQPQHF.

This clonotype was seen only a few times. The V and J genes are TRBV3-1 and TRBJ2-1; TRBD2 matches at 8 bases. CDR1 is LGHDT and CDR2 is YNNKEL in the germline V gene (reference sequence). There are 13 residues in the CDR3. Trimming at V came to 6 bases and at J to 7 bases, leaving 5 bases not matched to a gene. CDR3 amino acids: CASRRREVNEQFF. CDR3 nucleotide sequence: TGTGCCAGCAGAAGGCGGGAGGTAAATGAGCAGTTCTTC.

The V gene is TRBV24-1, the J gene TRBJ2-3; D could derive from TRBD1 or TRBD2 (6 bases each). This CDR3 has 13 residues. V was trimmed by 3 bases and J by 7 bases, leaving 10 bases between them. Looked up from germline, CDR1 is KGHDR and CDR2 is SFDVKD. As DNA, the CDR3 is TGTGCCACCAGTGATGGGGGGCAAAATACGCAGTATTTT. Translation gives CATSDGGQNTQYF.

This clonotype came up a few times. The chain recombines TRBV6-4 with TRBJ2-3; D is ambiguous. Looked up from germline, CDR1 is MRHNA and CDR2 is SNTAGT. There are 13 residues in the CDR3. V was clipped by 2 bases and J by 6 bases, with 9 bases between them. The CDR3 nucleotides read TGTGCCAGCAGTGACCAACCGGCGGATACGCAGTATTTT. It encodes CASSDQPADTQYF.